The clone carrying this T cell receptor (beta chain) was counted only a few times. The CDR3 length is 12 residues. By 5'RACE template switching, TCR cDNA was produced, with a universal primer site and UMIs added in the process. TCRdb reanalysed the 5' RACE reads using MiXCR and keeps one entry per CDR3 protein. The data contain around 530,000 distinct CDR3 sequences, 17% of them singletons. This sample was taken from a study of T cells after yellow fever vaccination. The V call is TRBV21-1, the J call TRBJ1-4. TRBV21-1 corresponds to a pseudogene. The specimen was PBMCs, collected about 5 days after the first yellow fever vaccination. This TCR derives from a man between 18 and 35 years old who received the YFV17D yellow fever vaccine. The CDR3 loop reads CASSPACEKLFF. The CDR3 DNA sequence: TGTGCCAGCAGCCCGGCGTGTGAAAAACTGTTTTTT.